The T cell receptor beta chain under discussion was sequenced for a study of PD-L1 blockade in urothelial cancer. About the research overall: Researchers looked at the blood 3 weeks (second dose) and 6 weeks after treatment began.

This clone came up once. Its antigen remains unknown. V shed 6 bases and J shed 6 bases, with 12 bases lying between them. Germline CDR1 SNHLY, CDR2 FYNNEI. The CDR3 has 13 residues. Study conclusions and caveats: Durable-benefit patients expanded tumor-associated blood clones more at 3 weeks.

Time point specified: pretreatment peripheral blood. Sequencing was performed with immunoSEQ multiplex PCR; in TCRdb, only in-frame clones are kept and a portion is missing. Of roughly 49,000 clones listed, around 84% are singletons. The sample was PBMCs, taken around atezolizumab (anti-PD-L1) treatment. The TCR comes from a man in his fifties or sixties with urothelial cancer. This sequence joins TRBV2 and TRBJ2-1, with a weak D call TRBD1 (6 bases). For the CDR3, the DNA is TGTGCCAGCAGAATTACAGGGTCCAATGAGCAGTTCTTC. This codes for CASRITGSNEQFF.